Following are 19 T cell receptor beta chains from one sample sequenced in a study of T cell repertoires in cytomegalovirus infection. TCRdb fed the reads into MiXCR, producing one record per CDR3 protein. The repertoire holds around 530,000 distinct CDR3 sequences, less than 30% seen once, with about 12% in the top ten. Sequenced material: PBMCs. The receptors here all came from a human donor in good health (CMV status not recorded). Some clones in this sample may be carry-over from other donors' samples.

This clonotype was detected many times. This sequence joins TRBV7-8 and TRBJ2-3, with D uncertain. V lost 5 bases and J lost 2, with 8 bases in between. Germline V gene sequence: CDR1 SGHVS, CDR2 FQNEAQ. The CDR3 has 13 amino acids. Here the CDR3 reads CASSRPSTDTQYF. The CDR3, as DNA: TGTGCCAGCAGCCGGCCGTCCACAGATACGCAGTATTTT.

This rearrangement joins TRBV7-6 to TRBJ2-2; 10 bases line up with TRBD2. CDR3 length: 17 residues. V lost 2 bases to trimming and J lost 1 base; unmatched junction nucleotides: 4. Per the germline V gene, CDR1 is SGHVS and CDR2 is FNYEAQ. The DNA for the CDR3 is TGTGCCAGCAGCTTACGCGGACTAGCGGAGAACACCGGGGAGCTGTTTTTT. As protein: CASSLRGLAENTGELFF.

At least ten counts were recorded for this clonotype. This chain connects TRBV7-2 to TRBJ2-7; no reliable D call. Trimming removed 2 bases from V and 4 bases from J, with 24 bases in between. Per the germline V gene, CDR1 is SGHTA and CDR2 is FQGNSA. The CDR3 length is 18 residues. CDR3 residues: CASSLSRVRGGKGYEQYF. In nucleotides, the CDR3 is TGTGCCAGCAGCTTAAGCCGGGTCCGTGGCGGTAAGGGTTACGAGCAGTACTTC.

This clonotype was observed a few times. The J gene is TRBJ1-3, the V gene TRBV3-1; D perhaps matches TRBD1 (6 bases). V lost 8 bases and J lost 7, with 15 bases in between. The CDR3 is made up of 13 amino acids. The germline V gene has CDR1 LGHDT and CDR2 YNNKEL (reference sequence). CDR3 DNA: TGTGCCAGCTCCGCGACAGGTGTGAACACCATATATTTT. Protein sequence: CASSATGVNTIYF.

This clonotype has a handful of counts. This rearrangement joins TRBV12-3 or TRBV12-4 to TRBJ2-6; D unclear. V was clipped by 5 bases and J by 3 bases, with 5 bases between them. The CDR3 length is 13 residues. CDR3 in amino acids: CASSLLGANVLTF. CDR3 sequence (DNA): TGTGCCAGCAGTCTCCTTGGGGCCAACGTCCTGACTTTC.

This clonotype was found a few times. This chain links TRBV19 with TRBJ2-7; perhaps TRBD2 as D (6 bases). V lost 9 bases and J lost 2, with 14 bases in between. The CDR3 is 13 residues long. Germline assignment: CDR1 LNHDA and CDR2 SQIVND (reference sequence). CDR3 DNA: TGTGCCAGCGCAGCGGGTCCCCCCTACGAGCAGTACTTC. This codes for CASAAGPPYEQYF.

V usage is TRBV29-1 and J usage is TRBJ1-1, with 7 bases matching TRBD1. CDR3 length: 13 residues. Germline CDR1 and CDR2: SQVTM and ANQGSEA. V was clipped by 5 bases and J by 4 bases; unmatched bases: 7. The CDR3 here is CSVLDRATTEAFF. CDR3 nucleotides: TGCAGCGTTCTCGACAGGGCCACCACTGAAGCTTTCTTT.

This clonotype was observed a handful of times. V usage is TRBV27 and J usage is TRBJ2-1, with 13 nucleotides matching TRBD2. CDR1 is MNHEY, CDR2 SMNVEV, per germline (reference sequence). The CDR3 spans 17 residues. V gave up 5 bases and J gave up 4 bases; unmatched junction bases: 8. The CDR3 nucleotides read TGTGCCAGCAGTCGGTCGACTAGCGGGAGGTGGTACAATGAGCAGTTCTTC. This translates into CASSRSTSGRWYNEQFF.

This clonotype was detected ten times or more. This sequence joins TRBV7-8 and TRBJ1-5; no clear D gene. Germline V lookup: CDR1 SGHVS, CDR2 FQNEAQ. V dropped 2 bases and J dropped 5 bases, with 4 bases sitting between them. The CDR3 consists of 12 residues. The CDR3 is CASSLNDQPQHF. The CDR3 DNA reads TGTGCCAGCAGCTTAAACGATCAGCCCCAGCATTTT. Using reference TRBV7-8 and TRBJ1-5 for the parts outside the CDR3, the full variable domain is GAGVSQSPRYKVAKRGQDVALRCDPISGHVSLFWYQQALGQGPEFLTYFQNEAQLDKSGLPSDRFFAERPEGSVSTLKIQRTQQEDSAVYLCASSLNDQPQHFGDGTRLSIL.

This chain uses TRBV18 with TRBJ1-4; 9 positions match TRBD1. Germline-derived CDR1 and CDR2 are KGHSH and LQKENI. The CDR3 has 14 amino acids. Trimming removed 4 bases from V and 7 bases from J; junction bases left unmatched: 4. CDR3 DNA sequence: TGTGCCAGCTCACGACAGGGGGAAGGTGAAAAACTGTTTTTT. Translation gives CASSRQGEGEKLFF. The full variable domain, with the rest looked up from reference TRBV18 and TRBJ1-4, is NAGVMQNPRHLVRRRGQEARLRCSPMKGHSHVYWYRQLPEEGLKFMVYLQKENIIDESGMPKERFSAEFPKEGPSILRIQQVVRGDSAAYFCASSRQGEGEKLFFGSGTQLSVL.

This rearrangement joins TRBV29-1 to TRBJ2-6; 7 nucleotides line up with TRBD1. Germline V CDR1 and CDR2: SQVTM, ANQGSEA. The ends lost 0 bases at V and 0 bases at J; junction bases unmatched: 5. The CDR3 covers 17 residues. The CDR3 sequence: CSVEDRTGDSGANVLTF. The CDR3 nucleotides read TGCAGCGTTGAAGATCGGACAGGTGACTCTGGGGCCAACGTCCTGACTTTC.

This clonotype has only one observation. V gene TRBV20-1 combines with J gene TRBJ2-1; D perhaps matches TRBD1 (7 bases). The CDR3 is 17 residues long. Trimming removed 6 bases at V and 3 bases at J, with 24 bases between. The germline gives CDR1 DFQATT, CDR2 SNEGSKA (reference sequence). This CDR3 reads CSAPSSSQGGFYNEQFF. In DNA, the CDR3 is TGCAGTGCCCCTTCTAGTAGTCAGGGGGGCTTCTACAATGAGCAGTTCTTC.

This clonotype occurred many times. J is TRBJ1-4 and V is TRBV7-9; D is undetermined. CDR1 SEHNR and CDR2 FQNEAQ come from the germline V gene (reference sequence). The CDR3 is 19 amino acids. Trimming left V 4 bases short and J 0 bases short, with 21 bases between. The CDR3 DNA reads as TGTGCCAGCAGCTCCGCGACCGTTTGGGTCGGGGCAACTAATGAAAAACTGTTTTTT. It is translated as CASSSATVWVGATNEKLFF.

There are many counts of this clonotype. V and J are TRBV7-2 and TRBJ2-5, with a possible D match to TRBD1 (5 bases). V lost 5 bases, J lost 5 bases, and 18 bases lay in between. The CDR3 totals 15 residues. The germline V gene encodes CDR1 SGHTA and CDR2 FQGNSA. In DNA form, the CDR3 reads TGTGCCAGCAGCGCCCGGACCGACAAGGGGGAGACCCAGTACTTC. It is translated as CASSARTDKGETQYF.

Many counts were recorded for this clonotype. The chain combines TRBV7-6 with TRBJ2-5, with no clear D. Germline CDR1 is SGHVS and CDR2 is FNYEAQ. This CDR3 has 13 amino acids. The V and J ends lost 4 bases and 7 bases respectively, with 13 bases between them. The chain's CDR3 is CASSSSRRRTQYF. The CDR3 nucleotides read TGTGCCAGCAGCTCCTCCCGACGACGGACCCAGTACTTC.

This clonotype turned up a few times. The chain carries TRBV29-1 and TRBJ2-4, with D possibly matching TRBD2 (6 bases). V dropped 0 bases and J dropped 11 bases, with 11 bases sitting between them. CDR3 length equals 12 residues. Germline lookup yields CDR1 SQVTM and CDR2 ANQGSEA. CDR3: CSVEDPASVQYF. For the CDR3, the DNA is TGCAGCGTTGAAGATCCTGCTAGCGTTCAGTACTTC.

This clonotype has a count of ten or more. The chain links TRBV7-2 to TRBJ2-1, with 8 bases aligning to TRBD2. This CDR3 region has 21 residues. V gave up 5 bases and J gave up 9 bases; unmatched junction bases: 30. CDR1 SGHTA and CDR2 FQGNSA come from the germline V gene. CDR3: CASSPEWRQGRASGSRPEQFF. CDR3 nucleotide sequence: TGTGCCAGCAGCCCCGAATGGCGCCAGGGGAGGGCCAGCGGGAGTCGTCCTGAGCAGTTCTTC.

The rearrangement joins TRBV19 to TRBJ2-5, with 8 bases identical to TRBD2. Germline loops: CDR1 LNHDA, CDR2 SQIVND (reference sequence). This CDR3 region has 15 residues. The trim removed 3 bases at V and 5 bases at J, leaving 8 bases unmatched. CDR3 amino acids: CASSILAGLTETQYF. CDR3 bases: TGTGCCAGTAGTATCTTAGCGGGACTGACGGAGACCCAGTACTTC. The full variable domain, its missing parts supplied by reference TRBV19 and TRBJ2-5, is DGGITQSPKYLFRKEGQNVTLSCEQNLNHDAMYWYRQDPGQGLRLIYYSQIVNDFQKGDIAEGYSVSREKKESFPLTVTSAQKNPTAFYLCASSILAGLTETQYFGPGTRLLVL.

This clonotype was seen many times. The chain carries TRBV7-2 and TRBJ1-5, with TRBD1 as a possible D gene (5 bases). Germline V gene lookup returns CDR1 SGHTA and CDR2 FQGNSA. The V end lost 4 bases, the J end lost 2 bases, and 15 bases lay between the germline ends. This CDR3 has 16 amino acids. The CDR3 sequence is CASSSQGGFGNQPQHF. The DNA of the CDR3 is TGTGCCAGCAGCTCCCAGGGCGGCTTTGGCAATCAGCCCCAGCATTTT.